This T cell receptor beta chain was sequenced in a study of molecular identifiers for immune sequencing clone quantification. At the level of the study: Naive CD8 RNA (approximately 20,000 or 100,000 cells) was divided into five aliquots, with four sequenced. General observations from the study: Barcode sharing among identical TCR molecules could make large clones appear smaller. Over 97% of CMV-specific effector molecules, but under 1% of naive ones, were in clones above 20 copies.

In TCRdb, the PCR reads were re-called with MiXCR into one record per CDR3 protein. The profile covers about half a million distinct CDR3 sequences, with over 20% appearing a single time and 0.7% to 0.95% taken by the ten largest. This clonotype occurred many times. Its antigen is unknown. V was shortened by 6 bases and J by 2 bases, with 11 bases between the two germline ends. Germline loops: CDR1 MDHEN, CDR2 SYDVKM. This CDR3 is 14 amino acids long. V and J are TRBV28 and TRBJ2-1; a weak D match, TRBD1 (6 bases). This receptor was identified in a human donor in good health. Some libraries in this study had Jurkat cell RNA spiked in. Sequencing was performed on naive CD8+ T cells from blood, with Jurkat cell RNA spiked in. Subset in this sample: FACS-sorted CD8+CD4-CCR7+CD45RA+ naive T cells. This CDR3 is CASSRDTPYNEQFF. In nucleotides, the CDR3 is TGTGCCAGCAGCCGGGACACCCCCTACAATGAGCAGTTCTTC.